A selection of T cell receptor beta chains follows, all from one sample in a study of human T cells and chemical hapten exposure. Each CDR3 protein gets one entry after TCRdb re-called the RACE reads with MiXCR. The sample lists tens of thousands of distinct CDR3 sequences, around 15% occurring once. The sample was whole blood, taken in connection with sensitization to the hapten diphenylcyclopropenone (DPC). These receptors all come from a woman aged 45-60 years with alopecia areata. Some clones in this sample may be carry-over from other donors' samples. Each CDR3 is given with its conserved first and last residue. The D gene is left open where the match is weak. Size values are once, few and many counts, or a class for expanded clones, and some rows have none.

V gene	J gene	clone size	D gene	CDR3 DNA	CDR3 protein
TRBV6-2/TRBV6-3	TRBJ1-1	-	-	TGTGCCAGCAGTTACTTGGGGCTGAACACTGAAGCTTTCTTT	CASSYLGLNTEAFF
TRBV6-5	TRBJ2-3	-	-	TGTGCCAGCAGTCGGAAGGGTTGGAGGGATACGCAGTATTTT	CASSRKGWRDTQYF
TRBV7-2	TRBJ2-7	-	-	TGTGCCAGCAGCTTTAATCGAGTCGACCAGTACGAGCAGTACTTC	CASSFNRVDQYEQYF
TRBV28	TRBJ2-5	few	-	TGTGCCAGCAGTTTGGCGGGGGCCGGCGAGACCCAGTACTTC	CASSLAGAGETQYF
TRBV7-9	TRBJ1-6	few	-	TGTGCCAGCAGCTTATTCGTTCAGGGTAGATTCGGTTCACCCCTCCACTTT	CASSLFVQGRFGSPLHF
TRBV5-3	TRBJ2-1	-	-	TGTGCCAGAAGCTTGGTTTTAGCCAGGGATTCCCAGGCGGGCAATGAGCAGTTCTTC	CARSLVLARDSQAGNEQFF
TRBV18	TRBJ1-4	-	TRBD1	TGTGCCAGCTCACCGCGGACAGGGGCGGCCATGGAAAAACTGTTTTTT	CASSPRTGAAMEKLFF
TRBV13	TRBJ2-3	-	TRBD2	TGTGCCAGTTATCCGGGACTAGCGGACACAGATACGCAGTATTTT	CASYPGLADTDTQYF
TRBV15	TRBJ1-1	-	-	TGTGCCACCAGCCCAATGGGCCTGAGCACTGAAGCTTTCTTT	CATSPMGLSTEAFF
TRBV12-3/TRBV12-4	TRBJ2-7	-	-	TGTGCCAGCAGTTCCCCCGGGCGGGGCGAGCAGTACTTC	CASSSPGRGEQYF
TRBV20-1	TRBJ2-2	few	TRBD1	TGCAGTGCTGCCGGGACAGGGTGGGCCGGGGAGCTGTTTTTT	CSAAGTGWAGELFF